This passage covers 31 T cell receptor beta chains from one sample sequenced in a study of blood T cell repertoires in COVID-19. Assay: immunoSEQ multiplex PCR; the TCRdb copy retains only in-frame clones and omits some. The data contain roughly 270,000 clones, roughly 80% of them seen just once; the ten biggest clones take up 5%. Material: PBMCs or T cells enriched from blood (not recorded which). These receptors were obtained from a man in his forties who had been exposed to COVID-19.

The chain carries TRBV7-3 and TRBJ2-1; D possibly corresponds to TRBD2 (5 bases). Trimming stripped 0 bases from V and 2 bases from J, with 11 bases between. The germline V gene encodes CDR1 SGHTA and CDR2 FQGTGA. The CDR3 length is 16 residues. The CDR3: CASSLTGSLTYNEQFF. The CDR3 nucleotides are TGTGCCAGCAGCTTAACTGGGAGCTTAACCTACAATGAGCAGTTCTTC.

The chain combines TRBV30 with TRBJ1-1; 10 bases agree with TRBD1. Germline V gives CDR1 GTSNPN, CDR2 SVGIG (reference sequence). CDR3 length: 16 amino acids. V was pared by 0 bases and J by 3 bases, with 7 bases of the junction left unmatched. The CDR3 DNA sequence: TGTGCCTGGAGTGTCGGGGGGACAGGGGCTGACACTGAAGCTTTCTTT. It is translated as CAWSVGGTGADTEAFF.

This chain joins TRBV11-3 and TRBJ1-1; D gene ambiguous. V lost 10 bases to trimming and J lost 1 base, with 13 bases between them. Germline V gene sequence: CDR1 SGHNT, CDR2 YENEEA. The CDR3 sequence is 13 residues long. The CDR3 nucleotides read TGTGCCATCTCTGGCCAGGAGAACACTGAAGCTTTCTTT. Translating gives CAISGQENTEAFF.

This clone was seen a single time. Different DNA sequences within this sample yield the same CDR3. V is TRBV3-1 (or the pseudogene TRBV3-2) and J is TRBJ1-5; the D is unclear. Germline CDR1 reads LGHDT; CDR2 reads YNNKEL (reference sequence). The CDR3 has 13 residues. The germline V and J ends were trimmed by 3 bases and 4 bases, with 7 bases remaining between them. The CDR3: CASSHSGNQPQHF. CDR3 in DNA: TGTGCCAGCAGCCACTCCGGGAATCAGCCCCAGCATTTT.

J is TRBJ2-1 and V is TRBV19, with D possibly matching TRBD1 (5 bases). Germline V lookup: CDR1 LNHDA, CDR2 SQIVND (reference sequence). V shed 1 base and J shed 7 bases, with 11 bases lying between them. The CDR3 consists of 14 residues. Here the CDR3 reads CASSIAPRANEQFF. CDR3 coding DNA: TGTGCCAGTAGTATAGCTCCCAGGGCGAATGAGCAGTTCTTC.

This clone was seen only a few times. This chain connects TRBV10-3 to TRBJ1-2; 8 bases are a match to TRBD1. The CDR3 loop spans 15 amino acids. Germline trimming cut 0 bases from V and 1 base from J; bases unmatched to any gene: 1. Per the germline V gene, CDR1 is ENHRY and CDR2 is SYGVKD. The CDR3 protein is CAISESTGGNYGYTF. The DNA for the CDR3 is TGTGCCATCAGTGAGTCAACAGGGGGTAACTATGGCTACACCTTC.

The rearrangement joins TRBV29-1 to TRBJ2-3; 9 bases line up with TRBD2. Germline V gene data show CDR1 as SQVTM and CDR2 as ANQGSEA. This CDR3 is 15 amino acids long. J lost 5 bases, V lost 5 bases, and 11 bases had no gene match. The chain's CDR3 is CSVRRGLAKLDTQYF. CDR3 sequence (DNA): TGCAGCGTTAGAAGAGGACTAGCGAAGTTAGATACGCAGTATTTT.

This clone was seen only once. This sequence joins TRBV9 and TRBJ1-5, with D hard to call. Trimming took off 4 bases at V and 0 bases at J, with 8 bases between the two ends. The CDR3 totals 14 residues. CDR1 SGDLS and CDR2 YYNGEE come from the germline V gene. CDR3 sequence reads: CASSSSDSNQPQHF. As DNA, the CDR3 is TGTGCCAGCAGCTCCAGTGATAGCAATCAGCCCCAGCATTTT.

This rearrangement joins TRBV6-5 to TRBJ2-7; D is unresolved. The CDR3 runs to 15 residues. V was trimmed by 5 bases and J by 6 bases, leaving 20 bases between them. Germline-derived CDR1 and CDR2 are MNHEY and SVGAGI. Written as DNA, the CDR3 is TGTGCCAGCAGTCTTACCCCTTGGCCTCCAAGCGAGCAGTACTTC. This codes for CASSLTPWPPSEQYF.

The chain couples TRBV7-6 to TRBJ1-6; a possible D gene is TRBD1 (6 bases). Germline V CDR1 and CDR2: SGHVS, FNYEAQ. This CDR3 spans 14 amino acids. The V end was cut by 5 bases, the J end by 3 bases, with 8 bases between. The CDR3 bases are TGTGCCAGCAGCCCAGGGGACTATAATTCACCCCTCCACTTT. It specifies CASSPGDYNSPLHF.

The chain joins TRBV9 to TRBJ1-1, with D unclear. Germline V lookup: CDR1 SGDLS, CDR2 YYNGEE. Trimming stripped 0 bases from V and 8 bases from J, with 14 bases between. This CDR3 is 14 amino acids long. The CDR3 DNA reads as TGTGCCAGCAGCGTAGTGGTGGGCCTAACCGAAGCTTTCTTT. It codes for CASSVVVGLTEAFF.

The rearrangement uses TRBV9 and TRBJ2-3; TRBD2 matches at 12 bases. V dropped 2 bases and J dropped 7; count of bases not matched to a gene: 5. The CDR3 consists of 15 residues. Germline CDR1 and CDR2: SGDLS and YYNGEE. The CDR3 here is CASSVLAGGSNTQYF. As DNA, the CDR3 is TGTGCCAGCAGCGTCCTAGCGGGAGGGTCAAATACGCAGTATTTT.

The V and J genes are TRBV6-5 and TRBJ2-5; 8 nucleotides match TRBD2. The junction had 8 bases not matched to a gene; V was cut back by 7 bases and J by 7 bases. CDR3 length: 13 residues. Germline loops: CDR1 MNHEY, CDR2 SVGAGI. DNA of the CDR3: TGTGCCAGCACCCACGGGGGGGAGGGGACCCAGTACTTC. It translates to CASTHGGEGTQYF.

This clone was seen more than once but under ten times. V gene TRBV4-1 combines with J gene TRBJ2-4; possibly TRBD2 for D (5 bases). V was cut by 0 bases and J by 5 bases, with 8 bases left in between. The CDR3 contains 14 residues. Germline CDR1 and CDR2: MGHRA and YSYEKL. The CDR3 region is CASSQEAGQNIQYF. The CDR3 DNA follows: TGCGCCAGCAGCCAAGAGGCGGGCCAAAACATTCAGTACTTC.

CDR3: CAISNNRGAGNEQYF. As DNA, the CDR3 is TGTGCCATCAGTAACAACAGGGGAGCAGGGAACGAGCAGTACTTC. V and J are TRBV10-3 and TRBJ2-7; the match to TRBD1 covers 7 bases. The CDR3 covers 15 residues. CDR1 and CDR2 from the germline V gene are ENHRY and SYGVKD. After removal of 5 bases from V and 5 bases from J, the junction contained 12 bases not matched to a gene.

This clone was detected only once. The chain employs TRBV12-3 or TRBV12-4 and TRBJ2-5, with 7 bases lining up with TRBD1. This CDR3 comprises 13 residues. Trimming removed 5 bases from V and 1 base from J; junction bases left unmatched: 1. DNA of the CDR3: TGTGCCAGCAGTCGGGACAGCCAAGAGACCCAGTACTTC. It yields the protein CASSRDSQETQYF.

V usage is TRBV3-1 (or the pseudogene TRBV3-2) and J usage is TRBJ2-3; 12 bases agree with TRBD2. The junction had 4 bases not matched to a gene; V was cut back by 4 bases and J by 5 bases. CDR1 is LGHDT, CDR2 YNNKEL, per germline (reference sequence). The CDR3 sequence is 15 residues long. CDR3 sequence reads: CASSRLAGAVDTQYF. In DNA, the CDR3 is TGTGCCAGCAGCCGACTAGCGGGGGCTGTAGATACGCAGTATTTT.

The genes are TRBV11-2 and TRBJ1-1, with a tentative D call TRBD1 (5 bases). The V and J ends lost 4 bases and 4 bases respectively, with 10 bases between them. The CDR3 totals 13 residues. The V gene's germline CDR1 is SGHAT and CDR2 FQNNGV. The CDR3 reads CASSSRGTTEAFF. DNA of the CDR3: TGTGCCAGCAGCTCCCGGGGGACCACTGAAGCTTTCTTT.

This rearrangement joins TRBV7-8 to TRBJ1-1; the D is unclear. V gave up 2 bases and J gave up 3 bases, with 10 bases separating them. CDR1 is SGHVS and CDR2 is FQNEAQ in the germline V gene. The CDR3 extends over 14 amino acids. CDR3 region: CASSLRGRDTEAFF. CDR3 sequence (DNA): TGTGCCAGCAGCTTAAGAGGGAGAGACACTGAAGCTTTCTTT.

The V call is TRBV12-2, the J call TRBJ1-1; the table's D call, TRBD1, has no DNA check behind it. TRBV12-2 is noted as a pseudogene. The CDR3 loop spans 13 amino acids. The CDR3 DNA follows: TGTGCAAGTCGCTTAGGGACAGGGGTTAAAGCTTTCTTT. Encoded protein: CASRLGTGVKAFF.

V is TRBV5-1 and J is TRBJ2-7; 7 bases align to TRBD1. J gave up 1 base and V 2 bases, and 0 bases lay outside the gene matches. This CDR3 has 13 residues. CDR1 and CDR2 (germline): SGHRS, YFSETQ. The CDR3 protein is CASSLQGSYEQYF. The CDR3 DNA follows: TGCGCCAGCAGCTTACAGGGGTCCTACGAGCAGTACTTC.

This chain links TRBV9 with TRBJ1-1, with 8 bases aligning to TRBD1. CDR1 SGDLS and CDR2 YYNGEE come from the germline V gene. The CDR3 loop spans 14 amino acids. V lost 3 bases, J lost 5 bases, and 6 bases stayed unmatched. The CDR3 loop reads CASSGSGGRTEAFF. CDR3 nucleotides: TGTGCCAGCAGCGGATCAGGGGGCCGGACTGAAGCTTTCTTT.

This chain uses TRBV6-4 with TRBJ2-7, with 10 bases lining up with TRBD2. From germline, CDR1 is MRHNA and CDR2 SNTAGT. V lost 2 bases to trimming and J lost 7 bases; unmatched junction nucleotides: 17. CDR3 length: 18 residues. CDR3 DNA: TGTGCCAGCAGTGACAAGCGGGAGGGCCGTTCCCAAGAGTGGGAGCAGTACTTC. Its protein product is CASSDKREGRSQEWEQYF.

V gene TRBV15 combines with J gene TRBJ2-5, with 7 bases lining up with TRBD1. Germline V CDR1 and CDR2: LNHNV, YYDKDF (reference sequence). V shed 1 base, J shed 2 bases, and the junction held 1 base outside the gene matches. The CDR3 is made up of 14 amino acids. CDR3 nucleotides: TGTGCCACCAGCAGAGGACAGGGTCAAGAGACCCAGTACTTC. Translating it yields CATSRGQGQETQYF.

The chain joins TRBV6-5 to TRBJ1-3, with 9 positions matching TRBD1. CDR1 MNHEY and CDR2 SVGAGI come from the germline V gene. Trimming removed 7 bases from V and 6 bases from J; junction bases left unmatched: 4. The CDR3 is 13 amino acids. The CDR3: CASTGTGTNTIYF. The CDR3 region has the DNA TGTGCCAGCACCGGGACAGGGACAAACACCATATATTTT.

The chain is built from TRBV18 and TRBJ1-4, with 8 bases lining up with TRBD1. CDR1 is KGHSH and CDR2 is LQKENI in the germline V gene. Germline trimming cut 4 bases from V and 7 bases from J; bases unmatched to any gene: 11. This CDR3 contains 16 residues. The CDR3 sequence: CASSRPGQGKAEKLFF. CDR3 coding DNA: TGTGCCAGCTCACGACCAGGACAGGGAAAAGCTGAAAAACTGTTTTTT.

This clone was counted once. The V call is TRBV10-3, the J call TRBJ2-1, with D hard to call. CDR3 length equals 12 residues. V was cut by 5 bases and J by 8 bases, with 10 bases left in between. The germline CDR1 and CDR2 sequences are ENHRY and SYGVKD. The CDR3 loop reads CAISSRRDEQFF. CDR3 in DNA: TGTGCCATCAGTTCCCGCCGCGATGAGCAGTTCTTC.

A few counts support this clone. V and J are TRBV11-3 and TRBJ2-3; D possibly corresponds to TRBD2 (6 bases). Between the trimmed V and J ends, which lost 6 bases and 2 bases, there was a span of 15 bases. Germline lookup yields CDR1 SGHNT and CDR2 YENEEA. The CDR3 loop spans 15 amino acids. CDR3 sequence reads: CASSITGVSTDTQYF. Here the CDR3 DNA reads TGTGCCAGCAGTATAACGGGAGTATCCACAGATACGCAGTATTTT.

CDR3 DNA: TGTGCCAGCAGCCCCCAAGCGGGAAGCACAGATACGCAGTATTTT. Amino acid sequence: CASSPQAGSTDTQYF. The chain links TRBV7-2 to TRBJ2-3; 7 positions agree with TRBD2. The CDR3 totals 15 residues. Per the germline V gene, CDR1 is SGHTA and CDR2 is FQGNSA. The J segment lost 0 bases and the V segment lost 5 bases, leaving 5 bases of the junction unmatched.

The rearrangement uses TRBV10-1 and TRBJ2-7, with no clear D. V shed 3 bases and J shed 0 bases, with 6 bases lying between them. This CDR3 comprises 13 residues. CDR1 is WNHNN, CDR2 SYGVQD, per germline (reference sequence). CDR3 in amino acids: CASSESGSYEQYF. The CDR3 DNA follows: TGCGCCAGCAGTGAATCGGGCTCCTACGAGCAGTACTTC.

The chain recombines TRBV7-8 with TRBJ1-1, with D perhaps TRBD1 (6 bases). The CDR3 runs 13 residues. CDR1 and CDR2 (germline): SGHVS, FQNEAQ. With 5 bases removed from V and 4 bases from J, the gap between germline ends came to 11 bases. Here the CDR3 reads CASSNNRATEAFF. CDR3 sequence (DNA): TGTGCCAGCAGCAATAACAGGGCCACTGAAGCTTTCTTT.